This T cell receptor (beta chain) was documented in a study of blood T cell repertoires in COVID-19. TCRdb keeps only in-frame clones here, not all; method: immunoSEQ multiplex PCR. This table holds 500,000 to 600,000 clones, roughly nine tenths found once. The receptor was derived from a woman aged 45-65 years with COVID-19, enrolled during active disease. Sequenced sample: peripheral blood.

The CDR3 region is CSVGQVVNTEAFF. The CDR3, as DNA: TGCAGCGTGGGACAGGTCGTTAACACTGAAGCTTTCTTT. The rearrangement links TRBV29-1 to TRBJ1-1, with 8 bases lining up with TRBD1. CDR1 and CDR2 from the germline V gene are SQVTM and ANQGSEA. The CDR3 is 13 residues long. V trimming: 6 bases; J trimming: 2 bases; junction bases outside the gene matches: 5.